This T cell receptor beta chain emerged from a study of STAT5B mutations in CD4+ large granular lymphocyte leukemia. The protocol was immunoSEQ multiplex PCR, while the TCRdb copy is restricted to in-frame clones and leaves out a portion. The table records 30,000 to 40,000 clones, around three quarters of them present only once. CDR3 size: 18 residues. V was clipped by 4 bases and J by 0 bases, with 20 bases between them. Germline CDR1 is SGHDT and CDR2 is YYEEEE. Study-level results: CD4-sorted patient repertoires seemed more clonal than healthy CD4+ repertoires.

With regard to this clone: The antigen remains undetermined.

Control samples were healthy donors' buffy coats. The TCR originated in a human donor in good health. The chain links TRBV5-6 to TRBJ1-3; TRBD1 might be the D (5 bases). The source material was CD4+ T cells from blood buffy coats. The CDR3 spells CASSLETGTPHSGNTIYF. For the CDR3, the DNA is TGTGCCAGCAGCCTTGAAACCGGGACGCCTCACTCTGGAAACACCATATATTTT.